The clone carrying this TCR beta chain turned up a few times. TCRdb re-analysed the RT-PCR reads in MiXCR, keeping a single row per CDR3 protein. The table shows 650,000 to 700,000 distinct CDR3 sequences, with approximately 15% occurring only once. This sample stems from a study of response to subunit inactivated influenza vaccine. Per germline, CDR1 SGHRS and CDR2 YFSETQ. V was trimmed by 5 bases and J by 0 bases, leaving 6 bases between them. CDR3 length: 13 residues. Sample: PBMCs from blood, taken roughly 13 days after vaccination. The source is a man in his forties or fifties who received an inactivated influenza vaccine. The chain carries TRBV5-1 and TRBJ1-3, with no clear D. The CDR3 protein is CASRETSGNTIYF. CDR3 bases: TGCGCCAGCAGAGAAACCTCTGGAAACACCATATATTTT.